These 2 T cell receptor beta chains were all obtained from the same sample, sequenced in a study of technical replicates of blood from several donors. The repertoire was sequenced with immunoSEQ multiplex PCR; TCRdb's copy has only in-frame clones and lacks some. The repertoire includes approximately 79,000 clones, around 97% of them detected once, and around 0.18% sits in the top ten. Material for sequencing was T cells isolated from PBMCs. The receptors stem from a human donor in good health.

This chain links TRBV11-2 with TRBJ2-2, with TRBD1 identical over 8 bases. Germline CDR1 reads SGHAT; CDR2 reads FQNNGV. The CDR3 extends over 16 amino acids. V shed 1 base, J shed 8 bases, and the junction held 9 bases outside the gene matches. This chain's CDR3 is CASSLVGTGPRGELFF. In nucleotides, the CDR3 is TGTGCCAGCAGCTTAGTGGGGACAGGACCTAGGGGGGAGCTGTTTTTT.

The V gene is TRBV11-3, the J gene TRBJ1-3; TRBD1 matches at 7 bases. CDR1 is SGHNT and CDR2 is YENEEA in the germline V gene. The CDR3 is 16 amino acids. V lost 3 bases, J lost 4 bases, and 9 bases stayed unmatched. CDR3: CASSFYLRDSGNTIYF. The CDR3 nucleotides are TGTGCCAGCAGCTTCTACCTCCGGGACAGCGGAAACACCATATATTTT.